These 29 T cell receptor beta chains share one sample of origin, sequenced in a study of cytomegalovirus exposure and HLA in healthy donors. Sequenced by immunoSEQ multiplex PCR; TCRdb stores in-frame clones only, minus some. The repertoire holds fewer than 100,000 clones, with 94% as singletons. Source material: PBMCs. The source of these receptors is a woman aged 18-30 years in good health and CMV-seropositive.

The chain employs TRBV19 and TRBJ2-7; TRBD1 aligns across 8 bases. V lost 9 bases, J lost 5 bases, and 6 bases stayed unmatched. This CDR3 has 12 amino acids. Per germline, CDR1 LNHDA and CDR2 SQIVND (reference sequence). CDR3 DNA sequence: TGTGCCAGCCGGACAGGGATCCACGAGCAGTACTTC. As protein: CASRTGIHEQYF. The whole variable domain, filled in from reference TRBV19 and TRBJ2-7, reads DGGITQSPKYLFRKEGQNVTLSCEQNLNHDAMYWYRQDPGQGLRLIYYSQIVNDFQKGDIAEGYSVSREKKESFPLTVTSAQKNPTAFYLCASRTGIHEQYFGPGTRLTVT.

This clone was seen a single time. Written as DNA, the CDR3 is TGTGCCAGCAGTTCATATAGGGCTAGCGGAACAGATACGCAGTATTTT. This codes for CASSSYRASGTDTQYF. V usage is TRBV28 and J usage is TRBJ2-3; 7 nucleotides match TRBD2. The CDR3 sequence is 16 residues long. V lost 4 bases and J lost 3; bases outside the gene matches: 10. Per germline, CDR1 MDHEN and CDR2 SYDVKM.

This chain connects TRBV19 to TRBJ1-2; 10 bases align to TRBD1. J lost 6 bases, V lost 8 bases, and 9 bases had no gene match. The CDR3 is made up of 14 amino acids. Germline assignment: CDR1 LNHDA and CDR2 SQIVND (reference sequence). CDR3 DNA: TGTGCCAGTCTTATCGAGACAGGGGGCGATGGCTACACCTTC. Protein sequence: CASLIETGGDGYTF.

This sequence joins TRBV18 and TRBJ2-6; TRBD1 aligns across 7 bases. This CDR3 comprises 18 residues. The trim removed 3 bases at V and 0 bases at J, leaving 8 bases unmatched. CDR1 KGHSH and CDR2 LQKENI come from the germline V gene. Written as DNA, the CDR3 is TGTGCCAGCTCACCGACAGGGACAATAGCCTCTGGGGCCAACGTCCTGACTTTC. Translating it yields CASSPTGTIASGANVLTF.

This chain uses TRBV14 with TRBJ2-1; 10 nucleotides align to TRBD2. This CDR3 has 15 residues. Germline-derived CDR1 and CDR2 are SGHDN and FVKESK. The junction had 9 bases not matched to a gene; V was cut back by 4 bases and J by 9 bases. CDR3 protein: CASSLALGLAFEQFF. The CDR3 DNA is TGTGCCAGCAGCCTGGCCTTGGGACTAGCGTTTGAGCAGTTCTTC.

The V call is TRBV28, the J call TRBJ2-2; maybe TRBD1 (6 bases). Trimming cost V 8 bases and J 4 bases, with 11 bases left between them. Germline CDR1 is MDHEN and CDR2 is SYDVKM. The CDR3 covers 13 residues. The CDR3 sequence: CASQGISTGELFF. The CDR3 nucleotides read TGTGCCAGCCAGGGGATCAGCACCGGGGAGCTGTTTTTT.

This rearrangement joins TRBV11-3 to TRBJ2-7; TRBD2 matches 8 bases. Germline CDR1 reads SGHNT; CDR2 reads YENEEA. V lost 1 base and J lost 2; bases outside the gene matches: 1. The CDR3 totals 14 residues. The CDR3, as DNA: TGTGCCAGCAGCTTAGGTAGCGGGACCTACGAGCAGTACTTC. It codes for CASSLGSGTYEQYF.

The J gene is TRBJ1-1, the V gene TRBV5-6; 7 bases match TRBD1. The germline CDR1 and CDR2 sequences are SGHDT and YYEEEE. The CDR3 length is 13 residues. The ends lost 1 base at V and 3 bases at J; junction bases unmatched: 0. The CDR3: CASSLTGDTEAFF. Written as DNA, the CDR3 is TGTGCCAGCAGCTTGACAGGGGACACTGAAGCTTTCTTT.

The V gene is TRBV7-8, the J gene TRBJ2-5, with D hard to call. From germline, CDR1 is SGHVS and CDR2 FQNEAQ. The CDR3 contains 11 residues. V was pared by 5 bases and J by 2 bases, with 3 bases between. The CDR3 DNA follows: TGTGCCAGCAGCCCACAAGAGACCCAGTACTTC. Translation: CASSPQETQYF.

This rearrangement joins TRBV7-2 to TRBJ2-7; 9 positions match TRBD1. The CDR3 runs to 15 residues. Losses at the gene ends were 4 bases for V and 5 bases for J; bases not matched to a gene: 9. Germline values: CDR1 SGHTA, CDR2 FQGNSA. CDR3 protein: CASSYTDRGVNEQYF. In nucleotides, the CDR3 is TGTGCCAGCAGCTATACCGACAGGGGGGTTAACGAGCAGTACTTC.

The chain carries TRBV6-1 and TRBJ2-2; D possibly corresponds to TRBD1 (6 bases). V lost 6 bases and J 5 bases, leaving 10 bases between the germline ends. The CDR3 runs 13 residues. Germline values: CDR1 MNHNS, CDR2 SASEGT. CDR3 sequence reads: CASRETGTGELFF. CDR3 nucleotides: TGTGCCAGCAGGGAGACAGGAACCGGGGAGCTGTTTTTT.

The chain has TRBV4-3 and TRBJ2-3; D gene unclear. CDR1 is LGHNA and CDR2 is YSLEER in the germline V gene. The germline V and J ends were trimmed by 0 bases and 0 bases, with 10 bases remaining between them. This CDR3 has 16 residues. For the CDR3, the DNA is TGCGCCAGCAGCCAAGATAGTACGCCAAGCACAGATACGCAGTATTTT. Protein: CASSQDSTPSTDTQYF.

The genes are TRBV6-1 and TRBJ2-5, with D possibly matching TRBD1 (5 bases). CDR1 and CDR2 (germline): MNHNS, SASEGT. The ends were cut back, 1 base at V and 5 bases at J, with 26 bases in the middle. The CDR3 sequence is 19 residues long. The CDR3 nucleotides read TGTGCCAGCAGTGAAGTTTTTGGGGCCTTTCAATCCCCCCGGGAGACCCAGTACTTC. Its translation is CASSEVFGAFQSPRETQYF.

This sequence joins TRBV28 and TRBJ1-5; 8 bases agree with TRBD1. With 3 bases clipped from V and 8 bases from J, the junction kept 6 bases outside the gene matches. Germline V gene lookup returns CDR1 MDHEN and CDR2 SYDVKM. The CDR3 loop spans 14 amino acids. CDR3 region: CASSLGDRLKPQHF. CDR3 DNA sequence: TGTGCCAGCAGTTTGGGGGACAGGCTCAAGCCCCAGCATTTT.

V is TRBV12-5 and J is TRBJ2-1; weak D call: TRBD2 (5 bases). This CDR3 has 14 residues. The germline V gene encodes CDR1 LGHNT and CDR2 FRNRAP. The V end lost 3 bases, the J end lost 7 bases, and 13 bases lay between the germline ends. CDR3 residues: CASGLGSSSNEQFF. DNA of the CDR3: TGTGCTAGTGGTTTAGGGTCTAGCAGTAATGAGCAGTTCTTC.

V is TRBV9 and J is TRBJ2-2; 9 positions match TRBD2. The CDR3 spans 16 residues. Trimming cost V 4 bases and J 4 bases; bases outside gene matches: 8. CDR1 and CDR2 from the germline V gene are SGDLS and YYNGEE. Written as DNA, the CDR3 is TGTGCCAGCAGCCCCCTGGCGGGGGGGAGCACCGGGGAGCTGTTTTTT. Amino acids: CASSPLAGGSTGELFF.

The CDR3 DNA follows: TGTGCCAGCAGTTTCCTCGGCGAGCAGTACTTC. It is translated as CASSFLGEQYF. J is TRBJ2-7 and V is TRBV27; D is undetermined. This CDR3 spans 11 amino acids. V was shortened by 3 bases and J by 6 bases, with 6 bases between the two germline ends. The germline gives CDR1 MNHEY, CDR2 SMNVEV (reference sequence).

The V call is TRBV28, the J call TRBJ2-7; a possible D gene is TRBD2 (5 bases). Germline loops: CDR1 MDHEN, CDR2 SYDVKM. V was cut by 5 bases and J by 7 bases, with 21 bases left in between. CDR3 length equals 15 residues. The DNA of the CDR3 is TGTGCCAGCAGTCCCTCTATCGGACCTTCGGGGGAGCAGTACTTC. Protein product: CASSPSIGPSGEQYF.

This rearrangement joins TRBV6-5 to TRBJ1-4; D unresolved. CDR3 length: 15 amino acids. Trimming pared 2 bases from V and 3 bases from J, leaving 10 bases between. CDR1 MNHEY and CDR2 SVGAGI come from the germline V gene. The chain's CDR3 is CASSYGGNSNEKLFF. For the CDR3, the DNA is TGTGCCAGCAGTTACGGCGGGAATTCTAATGAAAAACTGTTTTTT.

The chain employs TRBV29-1 and TRBJ2-7; possible D gene TRBD2, 5 bases. The CDR3 extends over 15 amino acids. The germline CDR1 and CDR2 sequences are SQVTM and ANQGSEA. Trimming removed 4 bases from V and 0 bases from J, with 16 bases in between. CDR3 sequence (DNA): TGCAGCGTTGCCCACTCCAGCGGACCCTCCTACGAGCAGTACTTC. Amino acid sequence: CSVAHSSGPSYEQYF.

This clone showed up just once. The chain joins TRBV7-9 to TRBJ2-5; TRBD2 matches 7 bases. The CDR3 covers 15 residues. Per germline, CDR1 SEHNR and CDR2 FQNEAQ (reference sequence). The V segment lost 3 bases and the J segment 5 bases; nucleotides outside the gene matches: 9. The CDR3 here is CASSFEGGEWETQYF. As DNA, the CDR3 is TGTGCCAGCAGCTTTGAGGGAGGGGAGTGGGAGACCCAGTACTTC. Looking up the rest from reference TRBV7-9 and TRBJ2-5 gives the full variable domain: DTGVSQNPRHKITKRGQNVTFRCDPISEHNRLYWYRQTLGQGPEFLTYFQNEAQLEKSRLLSDRFSAERPKGSFSTLEIQRTEQGDSAMYLCASSFEGGEWETQYFGPGTRLLVL.

CDR3 sequence: CASTPRGRGLIDEQFF. For the CDR3, the DNA is TGTGCCAGCACTCCCCGGGGCAGGGGGCTTATCGATGAGCAGTTCTTC. The chain recombines TRBV28 with TRBJ2-1, with 8 nucleotides matching TRBD1. There are 16 residues in the CDR3. CDR1 is MDHEN and CDR2 is SYDVKM in the germline V gene. V trimming: 7 bases; J trimming: 8 bases; junction bases outside the gene matches: 16.

This clone was found once. V and J are TRBV9 and TRBJ1-1; 12 bases fit TRBD1. Germline CDR1 and CDR2: SGDLS and YYNGEE. CDR3 size: 15 residues. With V trimmed by 0 bases and J by 5 bases, 2 bases remained unmatched. CDR3 nucleotide sequence: TGTGCCAGCAGCGTAGGGGGACAGGGGGCGACTGAAGCTTTCTTT. Translated, it gives CASSVGGQGATEAFF.

The chain joins TRBV13 to TRBJ2-1; the match to TRBD2 covers 8 bases. CDR1 and CDR2 from the germline V gene are PRHDT and FYEKMQ (reference sequence). The ends lost 0 bases at V and 7 bases at J; junction bases unmatched: 11. This CDR3 comprises 17 residues. CDR3 amino acids: CASSLGLFGTRDNEQFF. CDR3 nucleotides: TGTGCCAGCAGCTTAGGCCTATTCGGGACTAGGGATAATGAGCAGTTCTTC.

The chain has TRBV4-1 and TRBJ1-3; 7 bases are shared with TRBD1. V was pared by 0 bases and J by 2 bases, with 7 bases of the junction left unmatched. CDR3 length: 17 amino acids. Per germline, CDR1 MGHRA and CDR2 YSYEKL. This CDR3 reads CASSQDWDSPAGNTIYF. The CDR3 DNA sequence: TGCGCCAGCAGCCAAGATTGGGACAGCCCGGCTGGAAACACCATATATTTT.

The chain joins TRBV5-5 to TRBJ2-1; TRBD2 aligns across 10 bases. This CDR3 comprises 15 residues. CDR1 is SGHKS and CDR2 is YYEKEE in the germline V gene (reference sequence). Losses at the gene ends were 4 bases for V and 4 bases for J; bases not matched to a gene: 5. The CDR3 spells CASSRGLAAYNEQFF. Written as DNA, the CDR3 is TGTGCCAGCAGCAGAGGACTAGCGGCGTACAATGAGCAGTTCTTC. Using reference TRBV5-5 and TRBJ2-1 for the parts outside the CDR3, the full variable domain is DAGVTQSPTHLIKTRGQQVTLRCSPISGHKSVSWYQQVLGQGPQFIFQYYEKEERGRGNFPDRFSARQFPNYSSELNVNALLLGDSALYLCASSRGLAAYNEQFFGPGTRLTVL.

The chain employs TRBV28 and TRBJ1-1; tentative D call: TRBD1 (5 bases). CDR3 length: 13 amino acids. In germline, CDR1 is MDHEN, CDR2 SYDVKM. V lost 6 bases and J 3 bases, leaving 11 bases between the germline ends. This chain's CDR3 is CASSFDSYTEAFF. The CDR3 DNA follows: TGTGCCAGCAGCTTCGACAGCTACACTGAAGCTTTCTTT.

The chain combines TRBV19 with TRBJ1-2, with 7 positions matching TRBD1. Unmatched junction bases numbered 15, after V lost 4 bases and J lost 4 bases. The CDR3 is 17 residues long. The germline CDR1 and CDR2 sequences are LNHDA and SQIVND (reference sequence). Here the CDR3 reads CASSNPHYRGIGYGYTF. Written as DNA, the CDR3 is TGTGCCAGTAGTAACCCTCACTACAGGGGTATCGGCTATGGCTACACCTTC. The whole variable domain, remainder taken from reference TRBV19 and TRBJ1-2, is DGGITQSPKYLFRKEGQNVTLSCEQNLNHDAMYWYRQDPGQGLRLIYYSQIVNDFQKGDIAEGYSVSREKKESFPLTVTSAQKNPTAFYLCASSNPHYRGIGYGYTFGSGTRLTVV.

The gene calls are TRBV9 and TRBJ2-2, with D perhaps matching TRBD2 (5 bases). The CDR3 has 18 residues. Per germline, CDR1 SGDLS and CDR2 YYNGEE. Trimming pared 0 bases from V and 0 bases from J, leaving 15 bases between. CDR3 DNA: TGTGCCAGCAGCGTAGCTGTTGGAGGATTCGCGAACACCGGGGAGCTGTTTTTT. Translation gives CASSVAVGGFANTGELFF.